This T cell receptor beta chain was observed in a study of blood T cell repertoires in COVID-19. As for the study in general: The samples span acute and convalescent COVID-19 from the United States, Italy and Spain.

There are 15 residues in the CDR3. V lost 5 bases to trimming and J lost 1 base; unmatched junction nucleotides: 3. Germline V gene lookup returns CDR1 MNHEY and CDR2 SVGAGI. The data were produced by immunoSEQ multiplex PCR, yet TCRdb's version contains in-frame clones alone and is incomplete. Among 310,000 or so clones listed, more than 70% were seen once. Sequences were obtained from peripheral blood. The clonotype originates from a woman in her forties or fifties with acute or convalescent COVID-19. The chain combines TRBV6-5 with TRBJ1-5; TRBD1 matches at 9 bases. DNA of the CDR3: TGTGCCAGCAGTCGACAGGGGGTAAGCAATCAGCCCCAGCATTTT. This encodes CASSRQGVSNQPQHF.